These 5 T cell receptor beta chains were sequenced from one sample in a study of blood T cell repertoires in COVID-19. Measured with immunoSEQ multiplex PCR; TCRdb has only the in-frame clones, and not every one. The data contain more than 150,000 clones, over 70% of them seen just once; the ten biggest clones take up around 14%. What was sequenced was PBMCs or T cells enriched from blood (not recorded which). Every receptor here comes from a man aged 55 to 69 who had been exposed to COVID-19.

This clone was detected a few times. V gene TRBV7-2 combines with J gene TRBJ2-1, with 8 bases identical to TRBD2. The junction had 6 bases not matched to a gene; V was cut back by 4 bases and J by 4 bases. The germline CDR1 and CDR2 sequences are SGHTA and FQGNSA. The CDR3 contains 15 residues. The chain's CDR3 is CASSWSGGLYNEQFF. For the CDR3, the DNA is TGTGCCAGCAGCTGGAGCGGGGGCCTATACAATGAGCAGTTCTTC.

In its sample, this clone was seen once. The V and J genes are TRBV19 and TRBJ1-1; D might be TRBD1 (5 bases). This CDR3 is 14 amino acids long. CDR1 LNHDA and CDR2 SQIVND come from the germline V gene (reference sequence). The germline V and J ends were trimmed by 3 bases and 4 bases, with 12 bases remaining between them. CDR3 in amino acids: CASSIGRDGTEAFF. For the CDR3, the DNA is TGTGCCAGTAGTATCGGCAGGGATGGCACTGAAGCTTTCTTT.

The chain couples TRBV27 to TRBJ1-2; no reliable D call. Germline CDR1 and CDR2: MNHEY and SMNVEV (reference sequence). The CDR3 consists of 15 residues. Trimming took off 6 bases at V and 0 bases at J, with 14 bases between the two ends. CDR3 nucleotide sequence: TGTGCCAGCAGGGGCCTTTCGAGGGCTAACTATGGCTACACCTTC. Its protein is CASRGLSRANYGYTF.

This clone was picked up one time. The chain uses TRBV6-1 and TRBJ2-1, with 7 positions matching TRBD2. The CDR3 spans 13 residues. Per the germline V gene, CDR1 is MNHNS and CDR2 is SASEGT. The junction had 7 bases not matched to a gene; V was cut back by 8 bases and J by 6 bases. The CDR3 reads CASGGVPINEQFF. The CDR3 bases are TGTGCCAGCGGGGGGGTCCCGATCAATGAGCAGTTCTTC.

The genes are TRBV11-3 and TRBJ2-1, with TRBD2 as a possible D gene (6 bases). Trimming stripped 7 bases from V and 6 bases from J, with 19 bases between. Germline V gene sequence: CDR1 SGHNT, CDR2 YENEEA. The CDR3 is 15 residues long. DNA of the CDR3: TGTGCCAGCAACCTGGGAGGAGGGAGTGGCAATGAGCAGTTCTTC. It yields the protein CASNLGGGSGNEQFF.